Included here is one TCR beta chain sequence, with context. Profiling relied on immunoSEQ multiplex PCR, and the TCRdb table lists in-frame clones only, not all of them. The table records some 96,000 clones, 85% to 90% of them present only once. The data stem from a study of blood T cell repertoires in COVID-19. Study background: T cells, B-cell-depleted T cells, or PBMCs supplied cDNA or gDNA.

Input material: peripheral blood. This clonotype originated in a human donor in a cohort sampled during active COVID-19.

CDR3 sequence: CASSTGLAGEGEQFF. Written as DNA, the CDR3 is TGTGCCAGCAGTACAGGACTAGCGGGGGAGGGGGAGCAGTTCTTC. J is TRBJ2-1 and V is TRBV11-1, with 13 nucleotides matching TRBD2. The CDR3 loop spans 15 amino acids. Trimming cost V 6 bases and J 10 bases; bases outside gene matches: 9. CDR1 and CDR2 (germline): SGHAT, FQDESV (reference sequence).